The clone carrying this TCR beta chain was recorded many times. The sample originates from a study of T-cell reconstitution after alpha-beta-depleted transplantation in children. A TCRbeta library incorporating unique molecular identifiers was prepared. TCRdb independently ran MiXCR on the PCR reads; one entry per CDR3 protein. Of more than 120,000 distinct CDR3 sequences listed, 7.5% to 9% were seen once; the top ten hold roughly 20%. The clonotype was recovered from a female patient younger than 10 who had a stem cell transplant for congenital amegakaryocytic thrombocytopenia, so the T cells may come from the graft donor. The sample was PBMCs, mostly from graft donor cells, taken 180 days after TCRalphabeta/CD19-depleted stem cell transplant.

The CDR3 is CASSMGQGPYF. In DNA, the CDR3 is TGTGCCAGCAGTATGGGACAGGGCCCGTACTTC. V usage is TRBV28 and J usage is TRBJ2-7; 9 bases fit TRBD1. Germline values: CDR1 MDHEN, CDR2 SYDVKM. The CDR3 totals 11 residues. V lost 5 bases and J lost 12; bases outside the gene matches: 5.